This T cell receptor (beta chain) stems from a study of blood T cells in healthy people across ages. About the research overall: Capture via template switching afforded approximately one barcoded beta molecule per two T cells.

For the second PCR, which ran for about 7 to 11 cycles, a sample-barcoded 5' primer and a J-beta primer mix were used. With 12 random nucleotides, a template-switch adaptor tagged each individual cDNA molecule. MiXCR was run by TCRdb on the 5' RACE reads, yielding one entry per CDR3 protein. The sample consists of 1.4 million to 1.5 million distinct CDR3 sequences, around 39% of them appearing once. This clonotype occurred a few times. The antigen is undetermined. Study conclusions and caveats: PBMC samples, being unsorted, prevented any conclusive comparison of naive and antigen-experienced cells. The unknown donor CMV status may have confounded expanded clonotype changes.

CDR1 DFQATT and CDR2 SNEGSKA come from the germline V gene (reference sequence). Trimming cost V 6 bases and J 3 bases; bases outside gene matches: 8. This CDR3 comprises 14 residues. Sequencing input: blood. This clonotype originated in a woman aged 18-29 years in good health. V is TRBV20-1 and J is TRBJ1-5; TRBD1 matches 7 bases. The CDR3 bases are TGCAGTGCCGTTCGACAGGGCGACAATCAGCCCCAGCATTTT. Its translation: CSAVRQGDNQPQHF.